This T cell receptor beta chain was obtained from a study of cytomegalovirus exposure and HLA in healthy donors (dated by TCRdb to 2016 to 2017). Turning to the overall study: In an earlier analysis of roughly 500 of the donors, under 300 Gb of sequence data and some 100 million unique TCR beta sequences from 180 million or so T cells were reported. Around 300 gigabases of sequencing data and 78 million or so unique TCR sequences were included in an early release covering under 650 HLA-typed donors. Among the roughly 410 genotyped donors, approximately 76% belonged to the genetic ancestry cluster associated with self-reported Caucasian donors. The study aimed to test whether cataloging public T cell receptors could reveal signatures of past pathogen exposure. The study profiled the T cell repertoires of approximately 700 subjects by immunosequencing and related them to cytomegalovirus serostatus. In addition to the first cohort of 666 subjects, a separate validation cohort of approximately 130 different subjects was used. High-throughput TCR immunosequencing, statistical association of individual TCRs with disease status, and machine learning were combined to predict cytomegalovirus infection status. In a later analysis, previously published TCR beta repertoires from 550 to 700 donors were re-analyzed and high-resolution HLA genotyping was added so that TCR occurrence patterns could be studied. The later analysis used no new phenotypic data to find candidate immune exposures, relying instead on TCR beta sequences and their occurrence across donors. To decide whether each TCR beta V gene segment behaved as functional or pseudogenic, an earlier analysis of some 600 of the donors relied on high-throughput TCR beta sequencing. Donor age, sex, ethnicity and CMV serostatus were collected together with the repertoire data. Genome-wide SNP genotypes for about 55% of the roughly 670 donors were used in a later genetic analysis, which treated that subset as a discovery cohort. All discovery cohort repertoires had been generated using a single sequencing platform. HLA typing included class I and class II loci at four-digit resolution. Typing coverage varied by locus: 629-630 donors for A, B, C, DRB1 and DQB1; roughly 560 for DQA1; approximately 570 for DPA1; 450 to 480 for DPB1. A handful of DR-DQ haplotypes were treated as single units for association and clustering because of strong linkage in the cohort. On average, roughly 240,000 unique TCR beta nucleotide sequences were sequenced per donor among 350 to 400 genotyped donors of the cohort, with roughly 18% of those sequences being non-productive.

This clone came up once. This clone's antigen is unknown. An end of the junction does not agree with germline; a read error may underlie this. The cohort was made up of under 800 healthy bone marrow donors. All cohort members were sampled while nominally healthy, although unrecorded immune exposures were likely present. The donor was CMV seropositive and was included in the group of approximately 300 seropositive cohort members. Each donor provided a peripheral blood sample, and peripheral blood mononuclear cells were used for TCR beta sequencing. Genomic DNA was extracted from the blood cell samples with the Qiagen DNeasy Blood Extraction Kit. The library was made by the immunoSEQ multiplex PCR assay. A mixture of 60 forward primers for TCR Vbeta segments and 13 reverse primers for TCR Jbeta segments was used in the multiplex PCR. The CDR3 region of rearranged TCR beta genes was amplified from genomic DNA with a multiplex PCR assay. The Illumina HiSeq System was used to sequence the amplified TCR beta libraries as 87-base-pair reads. In the paper's pipeline: In a later analysis, some 80 million unique TCR beta chains were counted across the 500 to 700 repertoires, and roughly 11 million of these chains were shared by at least two donors. Raw reads were error-corrected and collapsed into unique sequences with a nearest-neighbor algorithm that merged closely related sequences to remove PCR and sequencing errors. To assign V, D and J gene segments, CDR3 sequences were aligned to IMGT reference sequences. Each retained sequence needed at least a six-nucleotide match to both a V gene segment and a J gene segment. A rearrangement counted as productive if the CDR3 had no stop codons and remained in frame with V and J, and every other rearrangement counted as non-productive. Following IMGT convention, CDR3 was defined as the stretch from the second conserved V-encoded cysteine up to the conserved J-encoded phenylalanine. The earlier analysis of 587 of the donors excluded sequences that lacked an unambiguous match to a single V gene segment. An earlier analysis of roughly 590 of the donors called V segments functional above 56.7% productive rearrangements and segregating when the between-donor standard deviation exceeded 5%. To diagnose cytomegalovirus status from the catalog of TCR beta chain sequences, a statistical classification framework was built. In a later analysis, TCR nucleotide sequences were compared against IMGT/GENE-DB human TR gene sequences so that V and J genes could be assigned. Using the TCRdist pipeline, a later analysis assigned CDR3 sequences along with most-parsimonious VDJ recombination scenarios. In a later analysis, each TCR beta chain was defined by its CDR3 amino acid sequence together with its V-gene family, and reads lacking a unique V-gene family were excluded. To address suspected cross-contamination and a sequencing artifact, a later analysis removed roughly 640 highly shared, low-generation-probability nucleotide sequences. In a later analysis, a clonal expansion index for each public chain was calculated from normalized within-repertoire ranks of inferred template counts. In a later analysis, generation probabilities were computed with a VDJ recombination model fitted to out-of-frame rearrangements, and the resulting probabilities were checked against IGoR. In a later analysis, hypergeometric tests were used to score TCR-TCR, TCR-HLA and TCR-CMV co-occurrence, with a repertoire-size bias correction applied to TCR pairs. In a later analysis, false discovery rates were estimated by permuting HLA or CMV assignments 20 times. A later analysis grouped co-occurring TCRs with DBSCAN, adding TCRdist sequence similarity when clustering within HLA-allele-positive subsets. Repertoires with fewer than 30,000 or more than 120,000 public chains were left out of co-occurrence clustering, as were four to six repertoires with anomalous nucleotide sharing. Here the immuneACCESS table is served through TCRdb, limited to in-frame sequences with V and J called. Missing clones are a known gap in these copies; in checked studies unresolved V genes cover under half, and the rest lacks a known reason. From that table come the V and J calls and clone size; the DNA was used to work out D and trimming. This sample is represented by over 150,000 clones; 73% of them were singletons. The leading ten clones occupy 5% to 5.5% of the sample.

What the study reported, not specific to this receptor: A few of the identified cytomegalovirus-associated TCR beta chains were confirmed in vitro to be specific for cytomegalovirus antigens. A later analysis found that most CMV-associated TCR beta chains appeared HLA-restricted, with HLA associations seemingly driven largely by CMV exposure. When HLA alleles, especially DR and DQ, strongly co-occurred, attributing TCR associations to individual alleles was difficult. According to a later analysis, parvovirus B19, influenza, CMV and Epstein-Barr virus appeared linked to several top co-occurrence clusters. In an earlier analysis of about 600 of the donors, most TCR beta V segments appeared in productive rearrangements about 87% or about 30% of the time, broadly matching IMGT annotations. Across donors, most TCR sequences were observed very rarely, whereas some public TCRs were present in many individuals. A later genetic analysis reported fewer N-insertions in productive TCRs among donors in an Asian-associated ancestry cluster than the approximately 670-donor mean. A later genetic analysis associated a missense DCLRE1C variant with V-gene and J-gene trimming of TCR beta chains, and an independent cohort replicated the association. A further reported finding was that TCR beta sequences accurately predicted the HLA-A and HLA-B alleles for most subjects in the first cohort. CMV serostatus was the only immune exposure information available for the cohort. The 87-base-pair reads could not distinguish some IMGT-functional V segments, including TRBV6-2 and TRBV6-3, so those segments were excluded. A group of highly shared sequence variants was considered likely to be a technical artifact of the sequencing pipeline. The authors suggested that the approach could potentially be generalized to other disease states and immunological phenotypes. In a later analysis, HLA-associated TCR beta chains showed more clonal expansion and lower generation probabilities than non-associated chains that were equally common. The earlier analysis of about 600 of the donors excluded 15 to 20 rarely observed V segments, including chromosome 9 orphons, because counts were too low. In this cohort, only TCR beta chains were sequenced, and detectable features were limited by the absence of alpha or paired-chain data. Linkage disequilibrium might explain the correlated functional status among segregating V segments, but an unknown experimental factor could not be ruled out. Because some donors lacked HLA typing at each locus, the association tests relied only on the typed subset. In a later analysis, TCR association rates were found to vary across HLA loci, with the most associated TCRs seen for DRB1 alleles and the fewest for HLA-C alleles. The classifier was reported to diagnose cytomegalovirus status with high specificity and sensitivity in both the original cohort and the validation cohort. Presence/absence analyses assumed roughly uniform sequencing depth across donors, an assumption that may not hold. Specific HLA alleles were associated with over 15,000 TCR beta sequences at a false discovery rate of 0.05 in a later analysis. In the study, some 160 TCR beta chains were listed as associated with cytomegalovirus.

The germline V gene encodes CDR1 SGHDT and CDR2 YYEEEE. Spanning cysteine to phenylalanine, the CDR3 consists of 14 amino acids. The DNA shown is the 42-base CDR3, in frame from base 1. This sequence was found in a woman younger than 30 in good health and CMV-seropositive. The sample consisted of PBMCs. The chain is made from TRBV5-6 and TRBJ2-1; the D gene cannot be named for sure. The CDR3 region: CASSFDPYINGQFF. The nucleotides are TGTGCCAGCAGCTTTGATCCCTATATCAATGGGCAGTTCTTC.